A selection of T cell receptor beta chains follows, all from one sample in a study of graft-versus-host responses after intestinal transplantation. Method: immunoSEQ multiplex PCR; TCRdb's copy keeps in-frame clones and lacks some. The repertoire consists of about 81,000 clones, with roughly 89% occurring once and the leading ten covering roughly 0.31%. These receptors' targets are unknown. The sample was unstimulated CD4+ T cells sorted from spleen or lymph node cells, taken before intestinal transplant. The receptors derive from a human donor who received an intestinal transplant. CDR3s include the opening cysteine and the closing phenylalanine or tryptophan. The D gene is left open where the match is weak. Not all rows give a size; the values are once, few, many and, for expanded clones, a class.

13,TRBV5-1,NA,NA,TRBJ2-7,TGCGCCAGCAGCTTGGTAAGGGGCTACGAGCAGTACTTC,CASSLVRGYEQYF
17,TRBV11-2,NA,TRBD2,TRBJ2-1,TGTGCCAGCAGCTTAGCTCTTGGCGGGAGCTCCTACAATGAGCAGTTCTTC,CASSLALGGSSYNEQFF
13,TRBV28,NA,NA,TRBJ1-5,TGTGCCGTCTCCCGGAGGGGAAACCAGCCCCAGCATTTT,CAVSRRGNQPQHF
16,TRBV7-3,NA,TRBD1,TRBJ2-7,TGTGCCAGCAGCTTAAACCCTGGGACAGGGGCCTACGAGCAGTACTTC,CASSLNPGTGAYEQYF
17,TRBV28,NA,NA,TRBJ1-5,TGTGCCAGCAGCCTTTCTGACAGGACCCATAGCAATCAGCCCCAGCATTTT,CASSLSDRTHSNQPQHF
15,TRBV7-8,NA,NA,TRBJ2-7,TGTGCCAGCAGCGTCGGGGGATCTGTCGACTACGAGCAGTACTTC,CASSVGGSVDYEQYF
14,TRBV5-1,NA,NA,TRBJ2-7,TGCGCCAGCAGCTTGGCGACTACCCGACCCGAGCAGTACTTC,CASSLATTRPEQYF
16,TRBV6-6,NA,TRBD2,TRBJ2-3,TGTGCCAGCAACGGCCCTTTGAGCGGGAGGTCAGATACGCAGTATTTT,CASNGPLSGRSDTQYF
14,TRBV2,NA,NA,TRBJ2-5,TGTGCCAGCAGTGCCGCGAGGTTGGGAGAGACCCAGTACTTC,CASSAARLGETQYF
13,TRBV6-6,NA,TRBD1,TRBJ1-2,TGTGCGAGCGAGGGGGCGATCGACTATGGCTACACCTTC,CASEGAIDYGYTF
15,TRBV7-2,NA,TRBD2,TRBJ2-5,TGTGCCAGCAGCGAGCGATTAGCGGGAGTGGAGACCCAGTACTTC,CASSERLAGVETQYF
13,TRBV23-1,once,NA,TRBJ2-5,TGCGCATCAGGGAGGTTTTGGCAAGAGACCCAGTACTTC,CASGRFWQETQYF
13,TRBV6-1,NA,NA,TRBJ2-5,TGTGCCGGAAGCTCGGGACTCCAAGAGACCCAGTACTTC,CAGSSGLQETQYF
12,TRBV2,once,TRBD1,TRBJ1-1,TGTGCCAGCAGTGGGACAGGGGATGAAGCTTTCTTT,CASSGTGDEAFF
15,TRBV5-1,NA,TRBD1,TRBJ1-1,TGCGCCAGCAGCCCTCAGACAGGGTTGAACACTGAAGCTTTCTTT,CASSPQTGLNTEAFF
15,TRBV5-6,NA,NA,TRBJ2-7,TGTGCCAGCAGCTTGGCCGGAGCGGGCTACGGTGGACAGTACTTC,CASSLAGAGYGGQYF
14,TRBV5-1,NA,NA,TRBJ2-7,TGCGCCAGCAGCCGTACAGCTTCATCCTACGAGCAGTACTTC,CASSRTASSYEQYF
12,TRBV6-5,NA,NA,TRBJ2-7,TGTGCCAGCAGTGAGAGCTCCTACGAGCAGTACTTC,CASSESSYEQYF
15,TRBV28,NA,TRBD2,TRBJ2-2,TGTGCCAGCAGTCTTAGCGGGGGGGCGTCCGGGGAGCTGTTTTTT,CASSLSGGASGELFF
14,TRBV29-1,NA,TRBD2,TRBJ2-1,TGCAGCGTTGTACTAGCGGGAGGGATAGGTGAGCAGTTCTTC,CSVVLAGGIGEQFF
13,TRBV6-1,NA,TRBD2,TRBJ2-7,TGTGCCAGCAGTGCCAAACTCGACAGCGGGAGTCACTTC,CASSAKLDSGSHF
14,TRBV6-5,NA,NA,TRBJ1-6,TGTGCCAGCAGTCGGAGCTCCTATAATTCACCCCTCCACTTT,CASSRSSYNSPLHF
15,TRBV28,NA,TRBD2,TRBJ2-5,TGTGCCAGCAGTTTCGCTAGCGGGGGACAAGAGACCCAGTACTTC,CASSFASGGQETQYF
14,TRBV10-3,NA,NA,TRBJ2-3,TGTGCCATCATCCGGTTGCTAAGCACAGATACGCAGTATTTT,CAIIRLLSTDTQYF
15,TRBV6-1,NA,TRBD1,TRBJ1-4,TGTGCCAGCAGTACCGGACAGGGGATGAGCGAAAAACTGTTTTTT,CASSTGQGMSEKLFF
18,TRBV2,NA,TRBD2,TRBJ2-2,TGTGCCAGCAGTGAACGGCGGGGGGGGCAGCCGGGCACCGGGGAGCTGTTTTTT,CASSERRGGQPGTGELFF
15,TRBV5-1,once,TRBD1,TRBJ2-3,TGCGCCAGCACCCTGGACAGGGGGAGCACAGATACGCAGTATTTT,CASTLDRGSTDTQYF
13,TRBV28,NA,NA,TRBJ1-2,TGTGCCAGCAGTTTGGGGGGAGGCTATGGCTACACCTTC,CASSLGGGYGYTF
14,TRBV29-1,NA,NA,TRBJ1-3,TGCAGCGTTGCGGGCGGGGACTCTGGAAACACCATATATTTT,CSVAGGDSGNTIYF
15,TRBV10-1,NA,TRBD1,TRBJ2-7,TGCGCCAGCAGTGAGTCGGGACAGGGGAACCACGAGCAGTACTTC,CASSESGQGNHEQYF
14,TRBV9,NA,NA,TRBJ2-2,TGTGCCAGCAGCGTAGGTCAGGGAACCGGGGAGCTGTTTTTT,CASSVGQGTGELFF
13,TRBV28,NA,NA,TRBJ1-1,TGTGCCAGCAGTTCGGGTGGAAGGACTGAAGCTTTCTTT,CASSSGGRTEAFF